The 3 T cell receptor beta chains presented below share a single source sample, sequenced in a study of blood T cell repertoires in COVID-19. Produced via immunoSEQ multiplex PCR; TCRdb's table is partial and in-frame only. The sample holds 200,000 to 300,000 clones, 80% to 85% seen once. The sequenced sample was peripheral blood. Every receptor here comes from a man aged 55 to 69 with acute or convalescent COVID-19.

The chain has TRBV18 and TRBJ2-1, with D unresolved. The CDR3 has 15 amino acids. Trimming left V 6 bases short and J 4 bases short, with 16 bases between. Germline CDR1 is KGHSH and CDR2 is LQKENI. CDR3 sequence: CASSPWRGGYNEQFF. CDR3 bases: TGTGCCAGCTCCCCCTGGCGAGGTGGGTACAATGAGCAGTTCTTC.

V gene TRBV2 combines with J gene TRBJ2-3; maybe TRBD1 (5 bases). V gave up 0 bases and J gave up 3 bases, with 13 bases separating them. This CDR3 spans 16 amino acids. CDR1 SNHLY and CDR2 FYNNEI come from the germline V gene. The CDR3 DNA reads TGTGCCAGCAGTGAAGCGCCCGGACATCGTACAGATACGCAGTATTTT. Translated: CASSEAPGHRTDTQYF.

The CDR3 here is CASSYEGTSSEQYF. In nucleotides, the CDR3 is TGTGCCAGCAGTTACGAAGGGACTAGTTCCGAGCAGTACTTC. The chain employs TRBV6-5 and TRBJ2-7; 8 nucleotides align to TRBD2. V gave up 2 bases and J gave up 6 bases; unmatched junction bases: 6. CDR3 length: 14 residues. Germline V lookup: CDR1 MNHEY, CDR2 SVGAGI.